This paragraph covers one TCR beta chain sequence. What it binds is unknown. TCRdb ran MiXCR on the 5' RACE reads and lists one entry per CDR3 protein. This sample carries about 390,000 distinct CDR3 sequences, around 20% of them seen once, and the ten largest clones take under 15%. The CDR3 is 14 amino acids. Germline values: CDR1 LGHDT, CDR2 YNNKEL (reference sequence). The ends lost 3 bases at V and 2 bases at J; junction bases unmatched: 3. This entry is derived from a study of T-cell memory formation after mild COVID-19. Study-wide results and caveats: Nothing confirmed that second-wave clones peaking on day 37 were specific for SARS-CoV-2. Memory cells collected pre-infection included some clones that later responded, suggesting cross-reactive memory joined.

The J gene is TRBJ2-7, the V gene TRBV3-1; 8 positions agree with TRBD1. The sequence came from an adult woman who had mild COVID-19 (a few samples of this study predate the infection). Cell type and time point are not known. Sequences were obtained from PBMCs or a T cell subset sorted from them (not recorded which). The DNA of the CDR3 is TGTGCCAGCAGCCACGGGACAGGCACCTACGAGCAGTACTTC. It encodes CASSHGTGTYEQYF.